This entry describes one T cell receptor beta chain. The antigen remains undetermined. RNA in amounts of roughly 0.5 to 1 ug was reverse transcribed with random hexamers. Amplification of TCR beta CDR3 by immunoSEQ multiplex PCR spanned 54 Vbeta and 13 Jbeta. Using its own MiXCR run on the immunoSEQ multiplex PCR reads, TCRdb lists one record per CDR3 protein. Here the sample spans some 150,000 distinct CDR3 sequences, 85% to 95% being singletons. CD8+ and CD4+ T cells from blood underwent TCR beta sequencing, which was carried out in a high-throughput format. This specimen comes from a study of CD8 T cells in Susac syndrome. General study results and limits: As the study acknowledged, the number of individuals who were part of its TCR sequencing and HLA analysis was relatively small.

CDR1 and CDR2 from the germline V gene are SGDLS and YYNGEE. Trimming removed 3 bases from V and 2 bases from J, with 12 bases in between. This CDR3 contains 16 residues. This TCR was recovered from a human donor with Susac syndrome. V gene TRBV9 combines with J gene TRBJ2-6; possibly TRBD2 for D (5 bases). Sequences were obtained from CD4+ T cells from PBMCs. CDR3 region: CASSAGLGAGANVLTF. The CDR3 nucleotides are TGTGCCAGCAGCGCAGGACTCGGGGCTGGGGCCAACGTCCTGACTTTC.